The 5 T cell receptor beta chains in this list originate from one sample, sequenced in a study of T cells in localized non-small cell lung cancer. Some clones are missing from TCRdb's copy, which holds only in-frame ones; the method was immunoSEQ multiplex PCR. Found here are tens of thousands of clones, 70% to 90% of them singletons; the top ten hold about 14%. This specimen consisted of peripheral blood, obtained before any cancer treatment. These receptors all stem from a female donor over 55 with stage I lung adenocarcinoma.

The rearrangement links TRBV7-9 to TRBJ1-2; TRBD1 agrees at 10 bases. The V gene end was trimmed by 0 bases and the J gene end by 4 bases; junction bases not matched to a gene: 5. CDR1 and CDR2 (germline): SEHNR, FQNEAQ (reference sequence). The CDR3 is made up of 16 amino acids. The CDR3 region is CASSLADRGKTYGYTF. The CDR3 region has the DNA TGTGCCAGCAGCTTAGCGGACAGGGGGAAGACCTATGGCTACACCTTC. The full variable domain, in which reference TRBV7-9 and TRBJ1-2 provide the parts outside the CDR3, is DTGVSQNPRHKITKRGQNVTFRCDPISEHNRLYWYRQTLGQGPEFLTYFQNEAQLEKSRLLSDRFSAERPKGSFSTLEIQRTEQGDSAMYLCASSLADRGKTYGYTFGSGTRLTVV.

V usage is TRBV6-1 and J usage is TRBJ1-3, with no clear D. Germline-derived CDR1 and CDR2 are MNHNS and SASEGT. Trimming stripped 5 bases from V and 9 bases from J, with 14 bases between. CDR3 length: 13 amino acids. The CDR3 here is CASSQPYSGTIYF. CDR3 nucleotides: TGTGCCAGCAGTCAACCCTACTCGGGCACCATATATTTT.

This sequence joins TRBV9 and TRBJ1-2; D not certain. Trimming pared 1 base from V and 0 bases from J, leaving 10 bases between. The CDR3 consists of 15 residues. Per germline, CDR1 SGDLS and CDR2 YYNGEE. The DNA for the CDR3 is TGTGCCAGCAGCGTATATGCCAAATCTAACTATGGCTACACCTTC. It codes for CASSVYAKSNYGYTF.

Notes on this clone: At the DNA level, this CDR3 is encoded by other sequences in the same sample as well. The V and J genes are TRBV11-2 and TRBJ1-2; TRBD1 might be the D (6 bases). Germline-derived CDR1 and CDR2 are SGHAT and FQNNGV. The ends were cut back, 5 bases at V and 4 bases at J, with 11 bases in the middle. The CDR3 runs 13 residues. The CDR3 DNA is TGTGCCAGCAGCCCGGGACAAGGCTATGGCTACACCTTC. This translates into CASSPGQGYGYTF.

The V and J genes are TRBV30 and TRBJ2-1, with D hard to call. V was cut by 3 bases and J by 4 bases, with 4 bases left in between. In germline, CDR1 is GTSNPN, CDR2 SVGIG (reference sequence). CDR3 size: 11 residues. The CDR3 loop reads CAWRGYNEQFF. The CDR3 coding sequence is TGTGCCTGGAGAGGTTACAATGAGCAGTTCTTC.